Below are 19 T cell receptor beta chains sequenced from a single sample in a study of cytomegalovirus exposure and HLA in healthy donors. The PCR used 60 Vbeta and 13 Jbeta primers. Measured with immunoSEQ multiplex PCR; TCRdb has only the in-frame clones, and not every one. The sample shows approximately 200,000 clones, approximately 84% of them seen only once. The sequenced sample was PBMCs. These receptors were taken from a woman aged 25 to 39 in good health and CMV-seropositive.

The chain links TRBV6-6 to TRBJ1-1; D might be TRBD1 (5 bases). From germline, CDR1 is MNHNY and CDR2 SVGAGI (reference sequence). CDR3 length equals 12 residues. The V and J ends lost 5 bases and 10 bases respectively, with 14 bases between them. The CDR3 spells CASSPQGGRAFF. The CDR3 nucleotides are TGTGCCAGCAGTCCCCAGGGAGGTAGAGCTTTCTTT.

In the case of this clone: Germline is not matched at one junction end, which may reflect a read error. V and J are TRBV4-3 and TRBJ2-7; D is unclear. Germline V CDR1 and CDR2: LGHNA, YSLEER. CDR3 length equals 14 residues. The CDR3 region is CASSQDPTSYEQYF. CDR3 nucleotides: TGCGCCAGCAGTCAAGACCCCACCAGCTACGAGCAGTACTTC.

The gene calls are TRBV5-4 and TRBJ2-1, with D unclear. CDR1 and CDR2 from the germline V gene are SGHNT and YYREEE (reference sequence). The CDR3 covers 14 residues. The V end lost 7 bases, the J end lost 0 bases, and 11 bases lay between the germline ends. In nucleotides, the CDR3 is TGTGCCAGCGCGCGAAGCTTCTCCTACAATGAGCAGTTCTTC. This encodes CASARSFSYNEQFF.

The J gene is TRBJ2-7, the V gene TRBV7-6, with 8 bases identical to TRBD1. The CDR3 is 16 residues long. V trimming: 2 bases; J trimming: 5 bases; junction bases outside the gene matches: 11. Per germline, CDR1 SGHVS and CDR2 FNYEAQ. As DNA, the CDR3 is TGTGCCAGCAGCTTAAGTGCGTTGGACAGGGCCCACGAGCAGTACTTC. This codes for CASSLSALDRAHEQYF. The variable domain in full, with the rest retrieved from reference TRBV7-6 and TRBJ2-7, is GAGVSQSPRYKVTKRGQDVALRCDPISGHVSLYWYRQALGQGPEFLTYFNYEAQQDKSGLPNDRFSAERPEGSISTLTIQRTEQRDSAMYRCASSLSALDRAHEQYFGPGTRLTVT.

J is TRBJ2-7 and V is TRBV11-2; D not certain. The CDR3 sequence is 13 residues long. Per germline, CDR1 SGHAT and CDR2 FQNNGV. Trimming took off 3 bases at V and 3 bases at J, with 9 bases between the two ends. CDR3 residues: CASSLYQDYEQYF. In nucleotides, the CDR3 is TGTGCCAGCAGCTTGTACCAGGACTACGAGCAGTACTTC.

This chain connects TRBV7-8 to TRBJ1-5, with D possibly matching TRBD1 (6 bases). CDR1 and CDR2 (germline): SGHVS, FQNEAQ. Trimming stripped 6 bases from V and 0 bases from J, with 9 bases between. CDR3 length: 14 amino acids. The CDR3 spells CASSYRDSNQPQHF. In nucleotides, the CDR3 is TGTGCCAGCAGTTACAGGGATAGCAATCAGCCCCAGCATTTT.

The rearrangement links TRBV2 to TRBJ1-3, with TRBD1 matching over 8 bases. This CDR3 comprises 12 residues. Germline V gene data show CDR1 as SNHLY and CDR2 as FYNNEI. The trim removed 6 bases at V and 6 bases at J, leaving 1 base unmatched. The CDR3 DNA reads as TGTGCCAGCAGGACAGGGGAAAACACCATATATTTT. Translating it yields CASRTGENTIYF. Full variable domain (missing parts from reference TRBV2 and TRBJ1-3): EPEVTQTPSHQVTQMGQEVILRCVPISNHLYFYWYRQILGQKVEFLVSFYNNEISEKSEIFDDQFSVERPDGSNFTLKIRSTKLEDSAMYFCASRTGENTIYFGEGSWLTVV.

This clone has just a few counts. This sequence joins TRBV19 and TRBJ2-1; 11 bases are shared with TRBD2. The V segment lost 4 bases and the J segment 10 bases; nucleotides outside the gene matches: 3. The CDR3 sequence is 13 residues long. Germline CDR1 LNHDA, CDR2 SQIVND (reference sequence). The CDR3 DNA is TGTGCCAGTAGTAGTGTAGCGGGAGGGGAGCAGTTCTTC. Its protein product is CASSSVAGGEQFF. Supplemented by reference TRBV19 and TRBJ2-1, the full variable domain reads DGGITQSPKYLFRKEGQNVTLSCEQNLNHDAMYWYRQDPGQGLRLIYYSQIVNDFQKGDIAEGYSVSREKKESFPLTVTSAQKNPTAFYLCASSSVAGGEQFFGPGTRLTVL.

J is TRBJ1-6 and V is TRBV7-8; the match to TRBD1 covers 8 bases. The CDR3 extends over 15 amino acids. Germline V gene data show CDR1 as SGHVS and CDR2 as FQNEAQ. After removal of 5 bases from V and 5 bases from J, the junction contained 5 bases not matched to a gene. The CDR3 sequence: CASSPQGQDNSPLHF. DNA for the CDR3: TGTGCCAGCAGCCCGCAGGGACAGGATAATTCACCCCTCCACTTT.

This clone was seen only a few times. The rearrangement links TRBV5-5 to TRBJ1-4; maybe TRBD1 (5 bases). CDR1 and CDR2 from the germline V gene are SGHKS and YYEKEE (reference sequence). This CDR3 contains 16 residues. V lost 4 bases and J lost 6, with 19 bases in between. CDR3 loop: CASSPTGAGRDEKLFF. The CDR3 DNA sequence: TGTGCCAGCAGCCCGACCGGGGCAGGGAGGGATGAAAAACTGTTTTTT.

The genes are TRBV28 and TRBJ1-2; 11 bases are shared with TRBD1. J lost 6 bases, V lost 7 bases, and 7 bases had no gene match. The CDR3 totals 14 residues. The germline gives CDR1 MDHEN, CDR2 SYDVKM. The CDR3 DNA reads as TGTGCCAGCATTTACGGACAGGGGGCTGATGGCTACACCTTC. It encodes CASIYGQGADGYTF.

The chain uses TRBV6-1 and TRBJ2-7, with TRBD2 matching over 7 bases. V shed 2 bases, J shed 6 bases, and the junction held 10 bases outside the gene matches. Germline V gives CDR1 MNHNS, CDR2 SASEGT. The CDR3 length is 15 residues. CDR3 loop: CASSEFTGRSLEQYF. CDR3 DNA sequence: TGTGCCAGCAGTGAATTTACCGGGAGGTCCCTCGAGCAGTACTTC.

This sequence joins TRBV11-2 and TRBJ2-2; 8 nucleotides line up with TRBD2. The CDR3 consists of 18 residues. Germline assignment: CDR1 SGHAT and CDR2 FQNNGV. Losses at the gene ends were 2 bases for V and 4 bases for J; bases not matched to a gene: 12. CDR3 bases: TGTGCCAGCAGCTTACGTCCCGGGACTAGGCACCCCACCGGGGAGCTGTTTTTT. Translated, it gives CASSLRPGTRHPTGELFF. The whole variable domain, filled in from reference TRBV11-2 and TRBJ2-2, reads EAGVAQSPRYKIIEKRQSVAFWCNPISGHATLYWYQQILGQGPKLLIQFQNNGVVDDSQLPKDRFSAERLKGVDSTLKIQPAKLEDSAVYLCASSLRPGTRHPTGELFFGEGSRLTVL.

The table lists this clone with a count of one. V gene TRBV28 combines with J gene TRBJ1-4; D is undetermined. V shed 3 bases and J shed 8 bases, with 13 bases lying between them. CDR1 MDHEN and CDR2 SYDVKM come from the germline V gene. The CDR3 covers 14 residues. The CDR3 loop is CASSLTHAREKLFF. Written as DNA, the CDR3 is TGTGCCAGCAGTTTGACACATGCTCGGGAAAAACTGTTTTTT.

This sequence joins TRBV6-5 and TRBJ1-1; D unclear. V dropped 7 bases and J dropped 1 base, with 13 bases sitting between them. CDR1 MNHEY and CDR2 SVGAGI come from the germline V gene. This CDR3 is 14 amino acids long. The CDR3 sequence is CASIPMTTNTEAFF. CDR3 coding DNA: TGTGCCAGCATCCCAATGACAACGAACACTGAAGCTTTCTTT.

The J gene is TRBJ1-1, the V gene TRBV4-1, with TRBD1 matching 7 bases. Germline V gives CDR1 MGHRA, CDR2 YSYEKL. The CDR3 runs to 14 residues. The V segment lost 2 bases and the J segment 8 bases; nucleotides outside the gene matches: 8. As DNA, the CDR3 is TGCGCCAGCAGCCAAACGGGACAGACGAGGGAAGCTTTCTTT. Translation gives CASSQTGQTREAFF.

The J gene is TRBJ2-2, the V gene TRBV7-8; D is unresolved. Trimming pared 5 bases from V and 3 bases from J, leaving 4 bases between. CDR3 length equals 12 residues. The germline V gene encodes CDR1 SGHVS and CDR2 FQNEAQ. Written as DNA, the CDR3 is TGTGCCAGCAGCCAGTACACCGGGGAGCTGTTTTTT. It is translated as CASSQYTGELFF.

V is TRBV6-5 and J is TRBJ2-5, with 10 positions matching TRBD1. Near its end, the DNA agrees better with TRBJ2-7, so the J call may be wrong. Germline loops: CDR1 MNHEY, CDR2 SVGAGI. The CDR3 consists of 13 residues. The chain's CDR3 is CASRGQGVYEQYF. In DNA form, the CDR3 reads TGTGCCAGCCGAGGACAGGGGGTCTACGAGCAGTACTTC.

The chain joins TRBV28 to TRBJ1-1, with 7 bases identical to TRBD1. Germline assignment: CDR1 MDHEN and CDR2 SYDVKM. V shed 7 bases and J 1 base; nucleotides not matched to a gene: 9. CDR3 length equals 15 residues. CDR3 residues: CASTSDRAPNTEAFF. CDR3 DNA sequence: TGTGCCAGCACCTCCGACAGGGCCCCGAACACTGAAGCTTTCTTT.